A single sample is the source of the 17 T cell receptor beta chains below, sequenced in a study of early T cells in non-severe SARS-CoV-2 infection listed by TCRdb under 2021. Libraries were made using 5' RACE. TCRdb records NextSeq 500 as the sequencer. TCRdb passed the public sequencing reads through fastp at Q25 and MiXCR, retaining productive beta sequences. CDR3 protein duplicates are merged, each entry listing the most common genes and DNA. The sample table lists 55,000 to 65,000 distinct CDR3 sequences, approximately 13% of them with a count of one. The ten largest clones take up around 4.6% of the sample. The sequencing sample was made of whole blood. The source is an adult who was a healthcare worker with PCR-confirmed SARS-CoV-2 infection or an uninfected control (not recorded which).

This clonotype was recorded at least ten times. This rearrangement joins TRBV7-6 to TRBJ1-1, with D maybe TRBD1 (6 bases). The CDR3 runs to 13 residues. Trimming removed 6 bases at V and 1 base at J, with 9 bases between. The germline gives CDR1 SGHVS, CDR2 FNYEAQ. The CDR3 DNA follows: TGTGCCAGCAGGCGACAGGAGAACACTGAAGCTTTCTTT. It yields the protein CASRRQENTEAFF.

The J gene is TRBJ1-2, the V gene TRBV7-2; 11 nucleotides line up with TRBD1. V was pared by 3 bases and J by 6 bases, with 0 bases of the junction left unmatched. CDR3 length: 13 residues. Germline CDR1 SGHTA, CDR2 FQGNSA. CDR3 sequence reads: CASSLGQGDGYTF. CDR3 bases: TGTGCCAGCAGCTTGGGACAGGGGGATGGCTACACCTTC.

The rearrangement links TRBV29-1 to TRBJ2-1; TRBD1 agrees at 10 bases. Unmatched junction bases numbered 5, after V lost 6 bases and J lost 3 bases. This CDR3 comprises 14 residues. Germline V CDR1 and CDR2: SQVTM, ANQGSEA. The CDR3 region is CSVRGQGLYNEQFF. The DNA for the CDR3 is TGCAGCGTCCGGGGACAGGGGCTCTACAATGAGCAGTTCTTC.

This clonotype was detected a few times. The rearrangement joins TRBV5-5 to TRBJ2-7, with a possible D match to TRBD1 (6 bases). V dropped 2 bases and J dropped 3 bases, with 15 bases sitting between them. The CDR3 has 15 amino acids. Per the germline V gene, CDR1 is SGHKS and CDR2 is YYEKEE (reference sequence). The CDR3 nucleotides read TGTGCCAGCAGCTTTGGGGCAGGGGCCCTCTACGAGCAGTACTTC. This sequence encodes CASSFGAGALYEQYF.

This clonotype was counted at least ten times. CDR3 nucleotides: TGCGCCAGCAGCCAAGAGTGGGCCGAAGAGACCCAGTACTTC. Protein sequence: CASSQEWAEETQYF. This rearrangement joins TRBV4-3 to TRBJ2-5; the D is unclear. The CDR3 runs 14 residues. Germline V gene sequence: CDR1 LGHNA, CDR2 YSLEER. Between the trimmed V and J ends, which lost 0 bases and 3 bases, there was a span of 8 bases.

Only a few counts were recorded for this clonotype. The chain joins TRBV7-2 to TRBJ2-5; the match to TRBD2 covers 8 bases. V lost 6 bases, J lost 5 bases, and 8 bases stayed unmatched. This CDR3 is built from 14 residues. CDR1 SGHTA and CDR2 FQGNSA come from the germline V gene. The CDR3 coding sequence is TGTGCCAGCAGTTCGGGACTAGTGGGCGAGACCCAGTACTTC. This gives the protein CASSSGLVGETQYF.

This clonotype was detected a few times. The chain combines TRBV19 with TRBJ2-1; D is perhaps TRBD2 (5 bases). The CDR3 runs to 14 residues. V lost 5 bases and J lost 2, with 10 bases in between. Germline values: CDR1 LNHDA, CDR2 SQIVND (reference sequence). The CDR3 DNA follows: TGTGCCAGTAGTCCTGGGGAGACCTACAATGAGCAGTTCTTC. This translates into CASSPGETYNEQFF. The full variable domain, rest sourced from reference TRBV19 and TRBJ2-1, is DGGITQSPKYLFRKEGQNVTLSCEQNLNHDAMYWYRQDPGQGLRLIYYSQIVNDFQKGDIAEGYSVSREKKESFPLTVTSAQKNPTAFYLCASSPGETYNEQFFGPGTRLTVL.

This clonotype came up many times. The V and J genes are TRBV5-1 and TRBJ2-7; D not certain. The CDR3 is 14 amino acids. CDR1 is SGHRS and CDR2 is YFSETQ in the germline V gene. Trimming pared 1 base from V and 0 bases from J, leaving 8 bases between. The CDR3 nucleotides read TGCGCCAGCAGCTTGCAGACAAGCTCCTACGAGCAGTACTTC. This translates into CASSLQTSSYEQYF.

Many counts were recorded for this clonotype. The chain couples TRBV5-1 to TRBJ1-1, with D hard to call. Germline V gene data show CDR1 as SGHRS and CDR2 as YFSETQ. The CDR3 covers 14 residues. The germline V and J ends were trimmed by 0 bases and 1 base, with 7 bases remaining between them. CDR3 protein: CASSLGQPNTEAFF. DNA for the CDR3: TGCGCCAGCAGCTTGGGACAACCGAACACTGAAGCTTTCTTT.

This rearrangement joins TRBV9 to TRBJ2-7; 11 bases line up with TRBD2. Trimming removed 0 bases from V and 1 base from J; junction bases left unmatched: 15. The CDR3 sequence is 20 residues long. Germline assignment: CDR1 SGDLS and CDR2 YYNGEE. CDR3 region: CASSVEFATSGKSDSYEQYF. The CDR3 coding sequence is TGTGCCAGCAGCGTAGAGTTCGCGACTAGCGGGAAGAGCGATTCCTACGAGCAGTACTTC.

CDR3 coding DNA: TGTGCCAGCAGTGAAGGGACAGCGAACACTGAAGCTTTCTTT. Translation gives CASSEGTANTEAFF. The chain uses TRBV2 and TRBJ1-1, with a tentative D call TRBD1 (6 bases). Trimming stripped 1 base from V and 1 base from J, with 7 bases between. This CDR3 is built from 14 residues. The germline V gene encodes CDR1 SNHLY and CDR2 FYNNEI. Together with reference TRBV2 and TRBJ1-1, the CDR3 gives the full variable domain: EPEVTQTPSHQVTQMGQEVILRCVPISNHLYFYWYRQILGQKVEFLVSFYNNEISEKSEIFDDQFSVERPDGSNFTLKIRSTKLEDSAMYFCASSEGTANTEAFFGQGTRLTVV.

For the CDR3, the DNA is TGCGCCAGCAGTGACACGAGACGGACTAGAAGGTTCTTC. It yields the protein CASSDTRRTRRFF. The chain employs TRBV10-1 and TRBJ2-1, with 7 bases fitting TRBD2. This CDR3 is 13 amino acids long. CDR1 and CDR2 from the germline V gene are WNHNN and SYGVQD (reference sequence). V shed 3 bases, J shed 15 bases, and the junction held 11 bases outside the gene matches.

This clonotype was found many times. The chain couples TRBV12-3 or TRBV12-4 to TRBJ1-2; 9 bases fit TRBD1. Losses at the gene ends were 5 bases for V and 4 bases for J; bases not matched to a gene: 5. The CDR3 consists of 14 residues. In DNA, the CDR3 is TGTGCCAGCAGTCTCGGGACAGGGATCTATGGCTACACCTTC. Translated, it gives CASSLGTGIYGYTF.

The genes are TRBV10-2 and TRBJ2-7; 9 nucleotides agree with TRBD2. CDR1 WSHSY and CDR2 SAAADI come from the germline V gene. The CDR3 runs to 13 residues. Trimming cost V 8 bases and J 2 bases; bases outside gene matches: 4. The CDR3 region has the DNA TGCGCCAGCCTGGGACTAGCACCCTACGAGCAGTACTTC. It is translated as CASLGLAPYEQYF.

This clonotype was counted ten times or more. V and J are TRBV28 and TRBJ1-2; no clear D gene. V dropped 5 bases and J dropped 8 bases, with 15 bases sitting between them. Germline V gene data show CDR1 as MDHEN and CDR2 as SYDVKM. The CDR3 is 13 residues long. The CDR3 DNA reads TGTGCCAGCAGTAACAACCCTCGGGGAGGCTACACCTTC. Protein sequence: CASSNNPRGGYTF.

A few counts support this clonotype. V gene TRBV5-4 combines with J gene TRBJ2-3; D might be TRBD1 (6 bases). The CDR3 consists of 16 residues. Germline loops: CDR1 SGHNT, CDR2 YYREEE (reference sequence). Trimming shortened V by 0 bases and J by 2 bases, and 13 bases separated the two germline ends. CDR3 region: CASSLGQAEFTDTQYF. The CDR3 nucleotides are TGTGCCAGCAGCTTGGGACAGGCCGAATTCACAGATACGCAGTATTTT.

This clonotype was recorded many times. The genes are TRBV12-3 or TRBV12-4 and TRBJ1-5; D not resolved. The CDR3 runs 14 residues. V lost 3 bases, J lost 4 bases, and 10 bases lay in between. Here the CDR3 reads CASSFATVNQPQHF. The CDR3 nucleotides read TGTGCCAGCAGTTTTGCCACGGTAAATCAGCCCCAGCATTTT.